This T cell receptor (beta chain) was sequenced during a study of early T cells in non-severe SARS-CoV-2 infection. The overall study: Bulk RNA taken from unsorted whole blood was sequenced, leaving chains unpaired.

Broader study findings: VDJdb matches were skewed toward anti-spike CD8 T cell responses.

This clonotype was detected many times. The antigen is undetermined. CDR3 length: 13 residues. V lost 5 bases and J 2 bases, leaving 10 bases between the germline ends. The TCR library protocol was used to attach unique molecular identifiers. These identifiers were attached to individual cDNA molecules. TCRdb recomputed calls from the 5' RACE reads with MiXCR, one row per CDR3 protein. The sample has approximately 35,000 distinct CDR3 sequences, 6% to 7.5% seen once. The origin of this receptor is an adult who was a healthcare worker with PCR-confirmed SARS-CoV-2 infection or an uninfected control (not recorded which). The chain carries TRBV12-3 or TRBV12-4 and TRBJ2-7; D is uncertain. The material was whole blood, obtained at baseline. The CDR3 loop reads CASSGIWPYEQYF. The CDR3 DNA sequence: TGTGCCAGCAGTGGGATTTGGCCCTACGAGCAGTACTTC.